This T cell receptor beta chain was recovered during a study of cytomegalovirus exposure and HLA in healthy donors. Study results and limitations: Among the most significant clusters, several appeared linked to common viral pathogens in a later analysis.

The PCR employed 60 Vbeta primers together with 13 Jbeta primers. TCRdb's table, derived via immunoSEQ multiplex PCR, lists solely in-frame clones and lacks some. Of about 160,000 clones in the sample, around nine tenths are singletons; the top ten hold roughly 1.8%. Notes on this clone: No antigen is known for it.

The receptor was isolated from a woman aged 18-29 years in good health and CMV-seronegative. Material for sequencing was PBMCs.

The CDR3 DNA sequence: TGTGCCAGCAGTTCCCGGACAGGGAGCAATCAGCCCCAGCATTTT. Its protein is CASSSRTGSNQPQHF. The chain joins TRBV6-5 to TRBJ1-5, with TRBD1 matching over 8 bases. The CDR3 is 15 amino acids. Germline CDR1 MNHEY, CDR2 SVGAGI. J lost 1 base, V lost 4 bases, and 3 bases had no gene match.